Below, one TCR beta chain is given with its context. This record belongs to a study of blood T cell repertoires in COVID-19. Background on the study: COVID-19 samples collected from the United States, Italy and Spain covered acute and convalescent phases. From T cells, B-cell-depleted T cells, or PBMCs came the material, which was cDNA or gDNA.

Per the original data handling: Reference gene primer amplification gave nucleated cell count estimates. The protocol was immunoSEQ multiplex PCR, while the TCRdb copy is restricted to in-frame clones and leaves out a portion. That table is the source of V, J and clone size, and D and trimming were worked out from the DNA. The sample yields roughly 120,000 clones, 60% to 85% seen once. Looked up from germline, CDR1 is MNHNY and CDR2 is SVGAGI (reference sequence). Trimming took 2 bases from V and 3 from J, leaving 7 bases between them. The CDR3 runs to 13 residues. The sequence derives from a man aged 70 or older with acute or convalescent COVID-19. Sequenced material: peripheral blood. The chain uses TRBV6-6 and TRBJ1-1; no clear D gene. The CDR3 DNA reads TGTGCCAGCAGTTACGGGCCCGACACTGAAGCTTTCTTT. It translates to CASSYGPDTEAFF.